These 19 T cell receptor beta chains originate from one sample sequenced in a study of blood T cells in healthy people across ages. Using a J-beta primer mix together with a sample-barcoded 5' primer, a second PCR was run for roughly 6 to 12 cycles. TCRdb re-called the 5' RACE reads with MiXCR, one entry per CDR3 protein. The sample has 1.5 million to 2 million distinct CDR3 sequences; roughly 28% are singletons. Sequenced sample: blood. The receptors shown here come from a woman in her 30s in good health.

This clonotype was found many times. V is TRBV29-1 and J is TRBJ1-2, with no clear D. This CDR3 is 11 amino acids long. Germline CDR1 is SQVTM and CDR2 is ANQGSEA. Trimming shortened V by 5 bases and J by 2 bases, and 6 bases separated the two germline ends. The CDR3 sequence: CSVHGNYGYTF. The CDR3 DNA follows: TGCAGCGTTCACGGGAACTATGGCTACACCTTC.

The CDR3 loop is CASSQELGWEQYF. The CDR3 DNA reads as TGCGCCAGCAGCCAAGAATTGGGGTGGGAGCAGTACTTC. The chain links TRBV4-1 to TRBJ2-5, with D possibly being TRBD2 (5 bases). The CDR3 is made up of 13 amino acids. CDR1 MGHRA and CDR2 YSYEKL come from the germline V gene. V was shortened by 0 bases and J by 11 bases, with 13 bases between the two germline ends.

The CDR3 protein is CSARDQYPSFTDTQYF. The CDR3 DNA reads as TGCAGTGCTAGGGATCAGTACCCGAGTTTCACAGATACGCAGTATTTT. The chain has TRBV20-1 and TRBJ2-3; the D is unclear. Germline-derived CDR1 and CDR2 are DFQATT and SNEGSKA (reference sequence). This CDR3 spans 16 amino acids. V lost 3 bases to trimming and J lost 2 bases, with 18 bases between them.

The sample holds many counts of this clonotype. CDR3 nucleotide sequence: TGTGCCAGCAGCTCGCCTGGACTAGTGGGGGGCAATGAGCAGTTCTTC. Translation gives CASSSPGLVGGNEQFF. The chain has TRBV12-3 or TRBV12-4 and TRBJ2-1, with TRBD2 identical over 7 bases. V lost 6 bases and J lost 6; bases outside the gene matches: 14. CDR3 length equals 16 residues.

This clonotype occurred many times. As DNA, the CDR3 is TGCAGCGTAAAGGACTACGAGCAGTACTTC. This sequence encodes CSVKDYEQYF. The chain joins TRBV29-1 to TRBJ2-7; D is ambiguous. V was cut by 6 bases and J by 3 bases, with 6 bases left in between. CDR1 SQVTM and CDR2 ANQGSEA come from the germline V gene. There are 10 residues in the CDR3.

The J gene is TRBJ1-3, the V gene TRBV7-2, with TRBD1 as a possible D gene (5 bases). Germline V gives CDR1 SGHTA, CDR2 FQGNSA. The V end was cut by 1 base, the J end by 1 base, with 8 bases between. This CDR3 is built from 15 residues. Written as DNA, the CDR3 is TGTGCCAGCAGCTTAGAGTGGACATCTGGAAACACCATATATTTT. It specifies CASSLEWTSGNTIYF.

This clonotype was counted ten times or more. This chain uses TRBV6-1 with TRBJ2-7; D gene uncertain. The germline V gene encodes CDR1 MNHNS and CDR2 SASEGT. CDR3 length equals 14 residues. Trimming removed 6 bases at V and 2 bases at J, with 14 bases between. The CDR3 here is CASRPSRAAYEQYF. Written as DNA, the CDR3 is TGTGCCAGCAGGCCGAGTCGGGCCGCCTACGAGCAGTACTTC.

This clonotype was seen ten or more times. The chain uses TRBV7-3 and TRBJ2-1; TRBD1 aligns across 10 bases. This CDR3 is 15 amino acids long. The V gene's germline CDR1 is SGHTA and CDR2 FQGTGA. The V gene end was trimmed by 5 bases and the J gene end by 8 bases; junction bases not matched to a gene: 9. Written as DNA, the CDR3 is TGTGCCAGCAGCCCCGGGACAGGGGTTCTGGATGAGCAGTTCTTC. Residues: CASSPGTGVLDEQFF.

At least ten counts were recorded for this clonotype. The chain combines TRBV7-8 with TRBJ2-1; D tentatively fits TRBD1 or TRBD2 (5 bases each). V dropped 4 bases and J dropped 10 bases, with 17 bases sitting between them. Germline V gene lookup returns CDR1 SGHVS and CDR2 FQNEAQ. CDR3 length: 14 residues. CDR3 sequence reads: CASSSEGRETEQFF. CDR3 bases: TGTGCCAGCAGCTCAGAGGGACGAGAGACCGAGCAGTTCTTC.

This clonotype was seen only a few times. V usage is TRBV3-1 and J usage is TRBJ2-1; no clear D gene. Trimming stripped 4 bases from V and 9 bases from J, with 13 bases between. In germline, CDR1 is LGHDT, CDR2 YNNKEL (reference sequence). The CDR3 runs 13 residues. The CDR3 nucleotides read TGTGCCAGCAGCCCACAGATACTTATTGAGCAGTTCTTC. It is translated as CASSPQILIEQFF.

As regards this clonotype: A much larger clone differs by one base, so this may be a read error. CDR3 loop: CSVESNNYGHTF. CDR3 DNA: TGCAGCGTTGAATCTAATAACTATGGCCACACCTTC. The chain uses TRBV29-1 and TRBJ1-2; D is ambiguous. The CDR3 is 12 amino acids. Germline assignment: CDR1 SQVTM and CDR2 ANQGSEA.

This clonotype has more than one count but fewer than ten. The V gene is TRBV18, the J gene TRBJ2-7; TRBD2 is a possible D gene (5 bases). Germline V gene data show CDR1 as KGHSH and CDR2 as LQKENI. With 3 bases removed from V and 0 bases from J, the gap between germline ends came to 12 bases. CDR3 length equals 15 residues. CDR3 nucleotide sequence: TGTGCCAGCTCACCTAGCAGCGGTCTCTCCTACGAGCAGTACTTC. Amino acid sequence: CASSPSSGLSYEQYF.

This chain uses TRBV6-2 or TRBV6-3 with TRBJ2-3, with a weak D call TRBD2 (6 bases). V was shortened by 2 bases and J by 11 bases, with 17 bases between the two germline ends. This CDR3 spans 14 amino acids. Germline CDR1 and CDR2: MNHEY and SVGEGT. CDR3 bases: TGTGCCAGCAGTTACGCCACTAGCTCCTACGAGCAGTATTTT. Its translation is CASSYATSSYEQYF.

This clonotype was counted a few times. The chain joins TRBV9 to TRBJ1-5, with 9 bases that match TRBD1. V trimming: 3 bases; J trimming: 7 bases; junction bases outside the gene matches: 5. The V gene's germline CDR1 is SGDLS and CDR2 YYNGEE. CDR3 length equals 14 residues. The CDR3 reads CASSGTTGGQPQHF. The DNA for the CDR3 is TGTGCCAGCAGCGGAACGACAGGGGGACAGCCCCAGCATTTT. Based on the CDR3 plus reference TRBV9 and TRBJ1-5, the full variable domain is DSGVTQTPKHLITATGQRVTLRCSPRSGDLSVYWYQQSLDQGLQFLIQYYNGEERAKGNILERFSAQQFPDLHSELNLSSLELGDSALYFCASSGTTGGQPQHFGDGTRLSIL.

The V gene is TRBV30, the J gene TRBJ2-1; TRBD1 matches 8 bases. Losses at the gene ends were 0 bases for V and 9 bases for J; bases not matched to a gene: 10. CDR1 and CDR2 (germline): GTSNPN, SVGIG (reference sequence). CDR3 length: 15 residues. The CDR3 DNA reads TGTGCCTGGAGTGTGGGAGACAGGGGTCTAAGTGAGCAGTTCTTC. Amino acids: CAWSVGDRGLSEQFF.

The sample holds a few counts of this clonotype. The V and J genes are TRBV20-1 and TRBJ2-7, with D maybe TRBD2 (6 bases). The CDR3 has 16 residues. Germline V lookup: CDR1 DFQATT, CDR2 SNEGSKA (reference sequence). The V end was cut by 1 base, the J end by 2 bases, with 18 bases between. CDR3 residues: CSARGSRGTPTYEQYF. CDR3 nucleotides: TGCAGTGCTAGAGGCTCCCGAGGGACTCCAACCTACGAGCAGTACTTC.

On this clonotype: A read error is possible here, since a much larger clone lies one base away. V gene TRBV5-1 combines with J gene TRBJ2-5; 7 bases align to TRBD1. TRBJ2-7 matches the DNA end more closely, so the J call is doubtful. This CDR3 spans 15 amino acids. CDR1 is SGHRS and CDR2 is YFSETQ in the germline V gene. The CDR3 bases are TGCGCCCGCAGCTTGGTGGGACAGAATACCTACGAGCAGTACTTC. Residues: CARSLVGQNTYEQYF.

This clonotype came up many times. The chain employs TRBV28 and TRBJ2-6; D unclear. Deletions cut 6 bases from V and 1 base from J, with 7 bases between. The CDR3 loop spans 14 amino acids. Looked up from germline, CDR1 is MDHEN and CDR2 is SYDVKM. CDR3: CASRTLSGANVLTF. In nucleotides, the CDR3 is TGTGCCAGCAGGACCCTATCTGGGGCCAACGTCCTGACTTTC.

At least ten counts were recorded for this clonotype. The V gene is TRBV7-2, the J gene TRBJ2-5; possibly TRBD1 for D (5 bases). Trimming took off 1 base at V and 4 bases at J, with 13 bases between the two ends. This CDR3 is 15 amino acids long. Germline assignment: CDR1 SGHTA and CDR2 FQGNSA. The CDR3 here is CASSLGTTRGETQYF. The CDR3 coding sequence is TGTGCCAGCAGCTTAGGGACAACCCGTGGAGAGACCCAGTACTTC.